This TCR beta chain was obtained from a study of T cells in Graves' hyperthyroidism and ophthalmopathy. The wider study: Peripheral blood sampling occurred at initial diagnosis, before any treatment.

Amplified regions were TCR beta CDR3 sequences from RNA transcripts. The HTBI primer set served for first-round RT-PCR of the TCR CDR3. TCRdb re-called the multiplex PCR reads through MiXCR, storing one row per CDR3 protein. The table has 240,000 or so distinct CDR3 sequences, about 17% seen once. Comments on this clonotype: A much larger clone lies a single base off, so this may be a read error.

The germline CDR1 and CDR2 sequences are SNHLY and FYNNEI. This CDR3 has 13 amino acids. Diagnoses were established using clinical symptoms, serum thyroxine and TRAb, thyroid ultrasound and orbital computed tomography. It was around 10 ml of fresh peripheral blood that supplied the PBMCs. The chain carries TRBV2 and TRBJ1-5; no firm D call. This TCR derives from a young woman with Graves' ophthalmopathy. Sequences were obtained from blood. DNA of the CDR3: TGTGCCAGCAGTCCATATAGCAATCAGTCCCAGCATTTT. Amino acids: CASSPYSNQSQHF.